The 12 T cell receptor beta chains presented below share a single source sample, sequenced in a study of tumor-infiltrating lymphocytes in primary liver carcinoma. TCR beta cDNA was reverse-transcribed from 500 ng of total RNA. The reaction used a constant-region primer and ProtoScript II reverse transcriptase. Slightly modified ARM-PCR served as the procedure for the TCR beta libraries. These libraries came from three rounds of nested multiplex PCR. A C-beta reverse primer and TRBV1-TRBV30 forward primers served in each of the first two PCR rounds, at ten to eleven cycles apiece. Each CDR3 protein gets one entry after TCRdb re-called the multiplex PCR reads with MiXCR. In the table there are tens of thousands of distinct CDR3 sequences, under 85% of which are singletons. From unsorted bulk tissue weighing about 20-31 mg, DNA and RNA were co-extracted. The sequenced material came from liver tumor tissue from sampling region 4. The subset was: tumor region T4, right-lateral pole. The receptors originated from a woman aged 25 to 39 with primary liver carcinoma and hepatitis B virus infection.

Regarding this clonotype: A junction end diverges from the germline sequence, so it may reflect a read error. The V call is TRBV12-3 or TRBV12-4, the J call TRBJ2-5; unclear D gene. This CDR3 has 15 amino acids. As DNA, the CDR3 is TGTGGCAGCAGCACCTACCCCGGCAGCGAAAAGACCCAGTACTTC. This sequence encodes CGSSTYPGSEKTQYF.

V gene TRBV28 combines with J gene TRBJ2-4; D ambiguous. Germline CDR1 is MDHEN and CDR2 is SYDVKM. The CDR3 covers 13 residues. V was cut by 6 bases and J by 2 bases, with 8 bases left in between. This chain's CDR3 is CASSQLTKNIQYF. The DNA of the CDR3 is TGTGCCAGCAGCCAATTAACCAAAAACATTCAGTACTTC.

Comment on this clonotype: The junction departs from germline at one end; a sequencing error may be responsible. V gene TRBV12-5 combines with J gene TRBJ2-7; D is undetermined. Per germline, CDR1 LGHNT and CDR2 FRNRAP. This CDR3 spans 15 amino acids. The CDR3 is CASGLERGAPYEQYF. CDR3 bases: TGTGCTAGTGGCTTGGAGAGAGGTGCCCCCTACGAGCAGTACTTC. The variable domain in full, with the rest retrieved from reference TRBV12-5 and TRBJ2-7, is DARVTQTPRHKVTEMGQEVTMRCQPILGHNTVFWYRQTMMQGLELLAYFRNRAPLDDSGMPKDRFSAEMPDATLATLKIQPSEPRDSAVYFCASGLERGAPYEQYFGPGTRLTVT.

A word on this clonotype: The junction shows a germline mismatch at one end, possibly a read error. The chain carries TRBV6-5 and TRBJ2-2; a possible D gene is TRBD2 (6 bases). The CDR3 extends over 18 amino acids. Germline CDR1 and CDR2: MNHEY and SVGAGI. This CDR3 reads CARSYSPVVGSGTEELFF. The CDR3 region has the DNA TGTGCCCGCAGTTACTCCCCAGTGGTCGGGAGCGGCACCGAGGAGCTGTTTTTT.

This clonotype was seen more than once but under ten times. The chain couples TRBV11-2 to TRBJ2-7; D is unclear. Germline V CDR1 and CDR2: SGHAT, FQNNGV. Trimming left V 5 bases short and J 1 base short, with 15 bases between. The CDR3 sequence is 15 residues long. In DNA, the CDR3 is TGTGCCAGCAGCCTATCTGTGAGAATATCCTACGAGCAGTACTTC. Protein: CASSLSVRISYEQYF.

On this clonotype: Germline and junction disagree at one end, which may indicate a read error. The genes are TRBV11-2 and TRBJ2-7; TRBD2 is a possible D gene (6 bases). Germline V gives CDR1 SGHAT, CDR2 FQNNGV. The CDR3 is 15 residues long. The CDR3 DNA is TGTACCAGCAGTTTAGAAGTTAGCGGTTCCTACGAGCAGTACTTC. Protein sequence: CTSSLEVSGSYEQYF.

The genes are TRBV9 and TRBJ2-1; 7 bases align to TRBD2. The ends lost 2 bases at V and 15 bases at J; junction bases unmatched: 11. Germline lookup yields CDR1 SGDLS and CDR2 YYNGEE. The CDR3 is made up of 13 amino acids. The CDR3: CASSVPRRGRLFF. In DNA form, the CDR3 reads TGTGCCAGCAGCGTCCCTCGGCGCGGGAGATTGTTCTTC. Full variable domain (outside the CDR3, taken from reference TRBV9 and TRBJ2-1): DSGVTQTPKHLITATGQRVTLRCSPRSGDLSVYWYQQSLDQGLQFLIQYYNGEERAKGNILERFSAQQFPDLHSELNLSSLELGDSALYFCASSVPRRGRLFFGPGTRLTVL.

This clonotype was seen many times. This clone may be a read error of a much larger clone one base away. The chain is built from TRBV10-3 and TRBJ2-1; D might be TRBD1 (6 bases). Trimming shortened V by 0 bases and J by 6 bases, and 18 bases separated the two germline ends. Germline V gene lookup returns CDR1 ENHRY and CDR2 SYGVKD. CDR3 length equals 17 residues. The CDR3 DNA reads as TGTGCCATCAGTGAGTCCCAAGCGGCCAGGGGCTGCAATGAGCAGTTCTTC. It encodes CAISESQAARGCNEQFF.

This clonotype showed up just once. The chain recombines TRBV12-3 or TRBV12-4 with TRBJ1-2, with unresolved D. V was shortened by 1 base and J by 5 bases, with 14 bases between the two germline ends. This CDR3 spans 15 amino acids. The CDR3 here is CASSLGLSQEYGYTF. Here the CDR3 DNA reads TGTGCCAGCAGTTTAGGCCTCTCCCAGGAGTATGGCTACACCTTC.

On this clonotype: This CDR3 fails to terminate in the conserved phenylalanine or tryptophan, so it likely reflects a read error. It is unclear where the CDR3 begins or ends on the DNA, so no DNA is shown, and the CDR3 is as TCRdb lists it. The genes are TRBV4-3 and TRBJ2-1; TRBD2, the table's D call, lacks a check against the DNA. The V gene's germline CDR1 is LGHNA and CDR2 YSLEER. The CDR3 is 16 residues long, ends included. CDR3 region: CASSQDAGSSYDEQSL.

A note on this clonotype: The junction departs from the called germline gene at one end, perhaps through a read error. The chain joins TRBV11-2 to TRBJ2-3, with a weak D call TRBD2 (5 bases). CDR1 SGHAT and CDR2 FQNNGV come from the germline V gene. The CDR3 extends over 16 amino acids. The CDR3 loop is CARSPRETSSTDTKYF. The CDR3 DNA reads as TGTGCCAGAAGCCCGAGGGAGACATCGAGCACAGATACGAAGTATTTT. The variable domain in full, completed from reference TRBV11-2 and TRBJ2-3, reads EAGVAQSPRYKIIEKRQSVAFWCNPISGHATLYWYQQILGQGPKLLIQFQNNGVVDDSQLPKDRFSAERLKGVDSTLKIQPAKLEDSAVYLCARSPRETSSTDTKYFGPGTRLTVL.

This chain links TRBV29-1 with TRBJ2-3; D gene unclear. The germline V gene encodes CDR1 SQVTM and CDR2 ANQGSEA. The CDR3 is 14 amino acids. The CDR3 here is CNPRSECAADTQYF. The CDR3 nucleotides are TGCAACCCCCGCTCAGAATGCGCTGCAGATACGCAGTATTTT.